Below are 22 T cell receptor beta chains sequenced from a single sample in a study of T-cell reconstitution after alpha-beta-depleted transplantation in children. As it was prepared, the TCRbeta library received unique molecular identifiers. Each CDR3 protein gets one entry after TCRdb re-called the PCR reads with MiXCR. The profile shows more than 500,000 distinct CDR3 sequences, 10% to 12% of them singletons. Sequences were derived from PBMCs, mostly from graft donor cells, sampled 180 days after TCRalphabeta/CD19-depleted stem cell transplant. The receptors shown here come from a female patient between 2 and 15 years old who had a stem cell transplant for aplastic anemia, so the T cells may come from the graft donor.

The chain carries TRBV28 and TRBJ2-7, with 10 positions matching TRBD2. The V segment lost 6 bases and the J segment 0 bases; nucleotides outside the gene matches: 11. Germline CDR1 reads MDHEN; CDR2 reads SYDVKM. The CDR3 loop spans 17 amino acids. CDR3 nucleotide sequence: TGTGCCAGCAGGACCACTCGACTAGCGGGTTACTCCTACGAGCAGTACTTC. It is translated as CASRTTRLAGYSYEQYF.

The chain combines TRBV11-2 with TRBJ2-1; no reliable D call. Germline CDR1 SGHAT, CDR2 FQNNGV. The CDR3 extends over 18 amino acids. The germline V and J ends were trimmed by 1 base and 10 bases, with 26 bases remaining between them. The CDR3 DNA sequence: TGTGCCAGCAGCTTAGTTGGGTATTTAGGCCCTTCGGTCAGAGAGCAGTTCTTC. Translation gives CASSLVGYLGPSVREQFF.

This chain joins TRBV10-3 and TRBJ2-1; no clear D gene. V was clipped by 1 base and J by 5 bases, with 12 bases between them. The germline CDR1 and CDR2 sequences are ENHRY and SYGVKD. The length of the CDR3 is 15 residues. CDR3 coding DNA: TGTGCCATCAGTGAGTTCGGCAGGACCAACAATGAGCAGTTCTTC. Its protein product is CAISEFGRTNNEQFF.

J is TRBJ2-1 and V is TRBV12-3 or TRBV12-4; D is unclear. This CDR3 is 12 amino acids long. With 4 bases removed from V and 5 bases from J, the gap between germline ends came to 6 bases. The CDR3 nucleotides are TGTGCCAGCAGTTCTGGCCACAATGAGCAGTTCTTC. Residues: CASSSGHNEQFF.

J is TRBJ2-1 and V is TRBV6-1; D uncertain. CDR1 MNHNS and CDR2 SASEGT come from the germline V gene. The CDR3 runs to 11 residues. The V end was cut by 10 bases, the J end by 6 bases, with 10 bases between. The chain's CDR3 is CATGLGNEQFF. Here the CDR3 DNA reads TGTGCCACCGGGCTAGGCAATGAGCAGTTCTTC.

This clonotype was seen a few times. The chain couples TRBV14 to TRBJ2-1, with D perhaps TRBD2 (6 bases). Germline values: CDR1 SGHDN, CDR2 FVKESK. V shed 1 base and J shed 0 bases, with 19 bases lying between them. CDR3 size: 19 residues. The CDR3 spells CASSQVGQRERYSYNEQFF. The CDR3 DNA follows: TGTGCCAGCAGCCAAGTAGGACAACGGGAGAGGTACTCCTACAATGAGCAGTTCTTC.

This clonotype was picked up a small number of times. CDR3 region: CASSYSASGANTGELFF. CDR3 DNA sequence: TGTGCCAGCAGTTACTCGGCTAGCGGGGCGAACACCGGGGAGCTGTTTTTT. The chain recombines TRBV6-5 with TRBJ2-2; TRBD2 aligns across 9 bases. V was pared by 0 bases and J by 0 bases, with 2 bases of the junction left unmatched. Germline CDR1 and CDR2: MNHEY and SVGAGI. This CDR3 is built from 17 residues.

This clonotype was counted ten times or more. The chain carries TRBV29-1 and TRBJ2-7, with TRBD2 as a possible D gene (7 bases). Germline CDR1 reads SQVTM; CDR2 reads ANQGSEA. The CDR3 runs 14 residues. Trimming removed 6 bases at V and 2 bases at J, with 17 bases between. The CDR3 DNA reads TGCAGCGTCCGAGGGGGAGGGGGAACCTACGAGCAGTACTTC. Protein sequence: CSVRGGGGTYEQYF.

Notes on this clonotype: Just one base apart from a much larger clone, this may be a read error. The chain couples TRBV29-1 to TRBJ2-5; tentatively, D is TRBD2 (5 bases). The CDR3 is made up of 13 amino acids. The V gene lost 7 bases and the J gene lost 4 bases, with 16 bases spanning the gap. Germline V gives CDR1 SQVTM, CDR2 ANQGSEA. The CDR3 spells CSAQDSRAETQYF. DNA for the CDR3: TGCAGCGCTCAGGACTCAAGAGCAGAGACCCAGTACTTC.

This clonotype came up a few times. This chain connects TRBV9 to TRBJ2-5, with D perhaps assigned TRBD1 or TRBD2 (5 bases each). With 0 bases removed from V and 5 bases from J, the gap between germline ends came to 11 bases. The CDR3 has 14 residues. Germline assignment: CDR1 SGDLS and CDR2 YYNGEE. CDR3 region: CASSVGPGTETQYF. The CDR3 DNA reads as TGTGCCAGCAGCGTAGGCCCAGGGACGGAGACCCAGTACTTC.

There are a few counts of this clonotype. The chain has TRBV7-2 and TRBJ1-5, with TRBD1 identical over 10 bases. CDR3 size: 15 residues. The V gene's germline CDR1 is SGHTA and CDR2 FQGNSA. After removal of 2 bases from V and 5 bases from J, the junction contained 3 bases not matched to a gene. CDR3 residues: CASSLMGTGDQPQHF. CDR3 DNA sequence: TGTGCCAGCAGCTTAATGGGGACAGGGGATCAGCCCCAGCATTTT.

The chain is built from TRBV7-3 and TRBJ1-1; no reliable D call. Germline-derived CDR1 and CDR2 are SGHTA and FQGTGA. This CDR3 spans 13 amino acids. The V end was cut by 4 bases, the J end by 5 bases, with 11 bases between. This CDR3 is CASSSGRGTEAFF. The CDR3 nucleotides read TGTGCCAGCAGCTCCGGCCGGGGAACTGAAGCTTTCTTT.

Only a few counts were recorded for this clonotype. The genes are TRBV28 and TRBJ2-1; unclear D gene. The CDR3 is made up of 13 amino acids. The V gene lost 2 bases and the J gene lost 5 bases, with 7 bases spanning the gap. The germline gives CDR1 MDHEN, CDR2 SYDVKM. Here the CDR3 reads CASSLNGHNEQFF. CDR3 DNA: TGTGCCAGCAGTTTAAACGGCCACAATGAGCAGTTCTTC.

The rearrangement links TRBV10-3 to TRBJ2-5, with 14 bases that match TRBD2. V gave up 0 bases and J gave up 5 bases; unmatched junction bases: 5. CDR1 is ENHRY and CDR2 is SYGVKD in the germline V gene. This CDR3 comprises 17 residues. CDR3 protein: CAISESPTSGRAETQYF. CDR3 DNA: TGTGCCATCAGTGAGTCCCCGACTAGCGGGAGGGCTGAGACCCAGTACTTC.

This clonotype was found a few times. The genes are TRBV7-2 and TRBJ2-1; no firm D call. The CDR3 runs to 13 residues. Germline CDR1 is SGHTA and CDR2 is FQGNSA. V was clipped by 4 bases and J by 6 bases, with 10 bases between them. The CDR3 coding sequence is TGTGCCAGCAGCTCGGGTCCCTTCAATGAGCAGTTCTTC. Amino acid sequence: CASSSGPFNEQFF.

This clonotype was seen a handful of times. For the CDR3, the DNA is TGTGCCAGCAGTGAATTTACTAGCGGCAGCTCCTACGAGCAGTACGTC. Its translation: CASSEFTSGSSYEQYV. The chain recombines TRBV6-1 with TRBJ2-7, with 8 bases matching TRBD2. Unmatched junction bases numbered 6, after V lost 2 bases and J lost 0 bases. The CDR3 loop spans 16 amino acids. Germline loops: CDR1 MNHNS, CDR2 SASEGT.

CDR3 in DNA: TGTGCCAGCAGGAGAGGAACCCAGCCCTACGAGCAGTACGTC. This codes for CASRRGTQPYEQYV. V and J are TRBV6-1 and TRBJ2-7; D not certain. The CDR3 extends over 14 amino acids. Trimming stripped 6 bases from V and 2 bases from J, with 14 bases between. The germline V gene has CDR1 MNHNS and CDR2 SASEGT.

This clonotype occurred a few times. The chain links TRBV2 to TRBJ1-2; no firm D call. The CDR3 length is 15 residues. Trimming took 2 bases from V and 2 from J, leaving 12 bases between them. Per the germline V gene, CDR1 is SNHLY and CDR2 is FYNNEI. DNA for the CDR3: TGTGCCAGCAGTGAAATTGGGATCCCAAACTATGGCTACACCTTC. This gives the protein CASSEIGIPNYGYTF.

The V gene is TRBV28, the J gene TRBJ2-1, with 8 bases aligning to TRBD2. Germline assignment: CDR1 MDHEN and CDR2 SYDVKM. CDR3 length: 16 amino acids. Trimming cost V 6 bases and J 3 bases; bases outside gene matches: 10. The CDR3 nucleotides read TGTGCCAGCAGCGGGGGGTTAGCGGGAAACTACAATGAGCAGTTCTTC. It translates to CASSGGLAGNYNEQFF.

The J gene is TRBJ2-1, the V gene TRBV20-1; D gene ambiguous. The germline V gene has CDR1 DFQATT and CDR2 SNEGSKA (reference sequence). This CDR3 is built from 13 residues. V was trimmed by 0 bases and J by 4 bases, leaving 7 bases between them. CDR3 nucleotide sequence: TGCAGTGCTAGAGATTTGCGTTACAATGAGCAGTTCTTC. Translating gives CSARDLRYNEQFF.

This CDR3 reads CASSNAPGTSGSRDYEQYV. In nucleotides, the CDR3 is TGTGCCAGCAGCAACGCCCCCGGGACTAGCGGGAGTAGGGACTACGAGCAGTACGTC. The chain links TRBV11-1 to TRBJ2-7; 14 bases are shared with TRBD2. There are 19 residues in the CDR3. Germline V gene sequence: CDR1 SGHAT, CDR2 FQDESV (reference sequence). The ends lost 5 bases at V and 3 bases at J; junction bases unmatched: 15.

The chain has TRBV13 and TRBJ2-7, with TRBD1 matching 8 bases. V lost 4 bases and J lost 3; bases outside the gene matches: 8. Germline V lookup: CDR1 PRHDT, CDR2 FYEKMQ (reference sequence). The CDR3 is made up of 15 amino acids. CDR3 nucleotide sequence: TGTGCCAGCAGCTCCCGGGGTGGACAGGGCTACGAGCAGTACTTC. This gives the protein CASSSRGGQGYEQYF.